The 25 T cell receptor beta chains given below trace back to one sample, sequenced in a study of blood T cell repertoires in COVID-19. Using immunoSEQ multiplex PCR, the repertoire was profiled, and TCRdb retains in-frame clones only, with some absent. The repertoire has about 190,000 clones, less than 85% of them found once; the top ten carry approximately 13%. Sequencing was done on a sample of peripheral blood. These receptors all come from a woman in her forties or fifties with acute or convalescent COVID-19.

The chain combines TRBV28 with TRBJ1-2, with 11 bases identical to TRBD1. J was trimmed by 3 bases and V by 6 bases; bases with no gene match: 3. This CDR3 has 14 residues. Germline CDR1 and CDR2: MDHEN and SYDVKM. The CDR3 DNA is TGTGCCAGCAGCCGGGACAGGGGGTACTATGGCTACACCTTC. As protein: CASSRDRGYYGYTF.

The rearrangement joins TRBV28 to TRBJ2-5; TRBD2 agrees at 7 bases. This CDR3 comprises 14 residues. V gave up 7 bases and J gave up 5 bases; unmatched junction bases: 10. The germline V gene encodes CDR1 MDHEN and CDR2 SYDVKM. CDR3 residues: CASTPAGVPETQYF. The CDR3 DNA follows: TGTGCCAGCACCCCGGCGGGGGTCCCGGAGACCCAGTACTTC.

A few counts support this clone. The chain uses TRBV6-5 and TRBJ2-4; TRBD2 agrees at 8 bases. After removal of 7 bases from V and 2 bases from J, the junction contained 7 bases not matched to a gene. The germline V gene has CDR1 MNHEY and CDR2 SVGAGI. CDR3 length: 15 residues. CDR3 residues: CASTRLASTKNIQYF. The CDR3 DNA is TGTGCCAGCACCAGACTAGCGTCGACCAAAAACATTCAGTACTTC.

The V gene is TRBV28, the J gene TRBJ2-7; 7 bases fit TRBD2. The junction had 5 bases not matched to a gene; V was cut back by 8 bases and J by 4 bases. Germline-derived CDR1 and CDR2 are MDHEN and SYDVKM. The length of the CDR3 is 12 residues. The CDR3 DNA reads TGTGCCAGCGGGACTATTAGATACGAGCAGTACTTC. Amino acids: CASGTIRYEQYF. The variable domain in full, with the rest retrieved from reference TRBV28 and TRBJ2-7, is DVKVTQSSRYLVKRTGEKVFLECVQDMDHENMFWYRQDPGLGLRLIYFSYDVKMKEKGDIPEGYSVSREKKERFSLILESASTNQTSMYLCASGTIRYEQYFGPGTRLTVT.

This clone was seen a handful of times. This sequence joins TRBV28 and TRBJ2-3; 7 bases are shared with TRBD1. CDR1 is MDHEN, CDR2 SYDVKM, per germline. Trimming took 5 bases from V and 1 from J; bases not matched to a gene: 6. The CDR3 has 15 residues. Here the CDR3 reads CASSNRGRGTDTQYF. CDR3 nucleotides: TGTGCCAGCAGTAATAGGGGGCGCGGCACAGATACGCAGTATTTT.

In nucleotides, the CDR3 is TGTGCCAGCAGCTTAGTAACTAGCGGATACGAGCAGTACTTC. Its protein product is CASSLVTSGYEQYF. This rearrangement joins TRBV7-2 to TRBJ2-7; 8 bases are shared with TRBD2. The CDR3 is 14 residues long. Looked up from germline, CDR1 is SGHTA and CDR2 is FQGNSA. The junction had 3 bases not matched to a gene; V was cut back by 1 base and J by 4 bases.

The rearrangement uses TRBV19 and TRBJ2-5, with 10 bases identical to TRBD2. This CDR3 has 15 residues. The junction had 7 bases not matched to a gene; V was cut back by 7 bases and J by 2 bases. The germline V gene has CDR1 LNHDA and CDR2 SQIVND (reference sequence). The CDR3 DNA follows: TGTGCCAGTAAGCGGGGGGGACAGGCACAAGAGACCCAGTACTTC. This encodes CASKRGGQAQETQYF.

This clone was counted only a few times. The chain is built from TRBV19 and TRBJ2-7, with D perhaps TRBD2 (6 bases). Per germline, CDR1 LNHDA and CDR2 SQIVND (reference sequence). The CDR3 sequence is 15 residues long. V was pared by 5 bases and J by 1 base, with 15 bases between. The CDR3 protein is CASSSPGRESYEQYF. DNA of the CDR3: TGTGCCAGTAGTTCACCGGGACGGGAGTCCTACGAGCAGTACTTC.

CDR3 amino acids: CASSERVGYTF. As DNA, the CDR3 is TGTGCCAGCAGTGAGAGGGTTGGCTACACCTTC. The chain uses TRBV6-1 and TRBJ1-2; no clear D gene. Per germline, CDR1 MNHNS and CDR2 SASEGT. V lost 3 bases to trimming and J lost 7 bases, with 6 bases between them. This CDR3 has 11 amino acids.

The chain recombines TRBV28 with TRBJ1-2; 8 nucleotides match TRBD1. The ends lost 2 bases at V and 8 bases at J; junction bases unmatched: 4. This CDR3 spans 13 amino acids. Germline lookup yields CDR1 MDHEN and CDR2 SYDVKM. Written as DNA, the CDR3 is TGTGCCAGCAGTTTAGGGACAGGTTTGGGCTACACCTTC. Residues: CASSLGTGLGYTF.

The chain employs TRBV7-2 and TRBJ2-5, with D possibly TRBD1 on 5 matching bases. V lost 5 bases and J 10 bases, leaving 14 bases between the germline ends. This CDR3 has 12 amino acids. CDR1 and CDR2 (germline): SGHTA, FQGNSA. In nucleotides, the CDR3 is TGTGCCAGCAGCCTGCAGGGTAGAGACCAGTACTTC. Its protein is CASSLQGRDQYF.

This clone has a handful of counts. This sequence joins TRBV7-2 and TRBJ2-2, with TRBD1 as a possible D gene (6 bases). V was cut by 3 bases and J by 4 bases, with 9 bases left in between. This CDR3 region has 14 residues. From germline, CDR1 is SGHTA and CDR2 FQGNSA. The CDR3 loop reads CASSFQGTTGELFF. The CDR3 nucleotides are TGTGCCAGCAGCTTTCAGGGGACCACCGGGGAGCTGTTTTTT.

This chain joins TRBV11-2 and TRBJ2-3, with D possibly matching TRBD2 (7 bases). This CDR3 is 15 amino acids long. V was shortened by 4 bases and J by 2 bases, with 13 bases between the two germline ends. The germline V gene encodes CDR1 SGHAT and CDR2 FQNNGV. In nucleotides, the CDR3 is TGTGCCAGCAGCTCAGGGGAGGGGTTCACAGATACGCAGTATTTT. Translation gives CASSSGEGFTDTQYF.

In regard to this clone: The same CDR3 can be traced to other DNA sequences in this sample. The chain carries TRBV19 and TRBJ1-3; no firm D call. This CDR3 spans 15 amino acids. Germline V gene sequence: CDR1 LNHDA, CDR2 SQIVND (reference sequence). V shed 3 bases and J shed 2 bases, with 11 bases lying between them. CDR3 DNA sequence: TGTGCCAGTAGTATCCGAGGCCCTGCTGGAAACACCATATATTTT. Amino acids: CASSIRGPAGNTIYF.

The chain joins TRBV5-5 to TRBJ1-1; no clear D. Trimming left V 4 bases short and J 0 bases short, with 10 bases between. The length of the CDR3 is 14 residues. Germline V lookup: CDR1 SGHKS, CDR2 YYEKEE (reference sequence). DNA for the CDR3: TGTGCCAGCAGCGATACAGTGATGAACACTGAAGCTTTCTTT. It is translated as CASSDTVMNTEAFF.

Remarks on this clone: Relative to the germline gene, one junction end is altered; a read error may explain this. The chain combines TRBV13 with TRBJ2-7; the D is unclear. The germline CDR1 and CDR2 sequences are PRHDT and FYEKMQ (reference sequence). There are 13 residues in the CDR3. CDR3 coding DNA: TGTGCCAACAGCCCCATCGGTTTCTACGAGCAGTACTTC. Protein sequence: CANSPIGFYEQYF.

This clone was counted between two and nine times. The chain recombines TRBV19 with TRBJ2-2; 9 bases map to TRBD1. CDR3 length: 15 residues. The junction had 8 bases not matched to a gene; V was cut back by 9 bases and J by 3 bases. From germline, CDR1 is LNHDA and CDR2 SQIVND (reference sequence). The CDR3 is CASRDRAGDTGELFF. DNA for the CDR3: TGTGCCAGCCGGGACAGGGCGGGAGACACCGGGGAGCTGTTTTTT. Using reference TRBV19 and TRBJ2-2 for the parts outside the CDR3, the full variable domain is DGGITQSPKYLFRKEGQNVTLSCEQNLNHDAMYWYRQDPGQGLRLIYYSQIVNDFQKGDIAEGYSVSREKKESFPLTVTSAQKNPTAFYLCASRDRAGDTGELFFGEGSRLTVL.

This chain connects TRBV27 to TRBJ2-7; tentatively, D is TRBD2 (6 bases). This CDR3 spans 13 amino acids. V was cut by 6 bases and J by 3 bases, with 12 bases left in between. Germline lookup yields CDR1 MNHEY and CDR2 SMNVEV (reference sequence). As DNA, the CDR3 is TGTGCCAGCAGCTGGGGCGGGAACTACGAGCAGTACTTC. Its protein product is CASSWGGNYEQYF.

The rearrangement uses TRBV28 and TRBJ2-7; no clear D. This CDR3 spans 15 amino acids. Trimming pared 7 bases from V and 2 bases from J, leaving 18 bases between. The germline gives CDR1 MDHEN, CDR2 SYDVKM. DNA for the CDR3: TGTGCCAGCATACACCTCCAGTTGAGGCCCTACGAGCAGTACTTC. Protein: CASIHLQLRPYEQYF.

The J gene is TRBJ2-1, the V gene TRBV29-1; TRBD2 matches at 11 bases. With V trimmed by 7 bases and J by 3 bases, 5 bases remained unmatched. The CDR3 extends over 14 amino acids. Per germline, CDR1 SQVTM and CDR2 ANQGSEA. CDR3 sequence reads: CSASGLAGYNEQFF. The CDR3 DNA reads as TGCAGCGCTTCTGGACTAGCGGGCTACAATGAGCAGTTCTTC.

The genes are TRBV6-6 and TRBJ1-3; a weak D match, TRBD1 (6 bases). CDR1 and CDR2 (germline): MNHNY, SVGAGI (reference sequence). Between the trimmed V and J ends, which lost 4 bases and 4 bases, there was a span of 11 bases. This CDR3 has 14 amino acids. This CDR3 is CASSFQGSGNTIYF. The DNA of the CDR3 is TGTGCCAGCAGTTTTCAGGGGAGCGGAAACACCATATATTTT.

The V gene is TRBV6-5, the J gene TRBJ1-1; D possibly corresponds to TRBD1 (6 bases). The germline V gene encodes CDR1 MNHEY and CDR2 SVGAGI. The CDR3 runs 13 residues. Trimming removed 5 bases from V and 10 bases from J, with 17 bases in between. The CDR3 DNA reads TGTGCCAGCAGTCCGCAGCAACAGGGAAGAGCTTTCTTT. Its translation: CASSPQQQGRAFF.

The chain uses TRBV7-2 and TRBJ1-6, with D hard to call. Germline loops: CDR1 SGHTA, CDR2 FQGNSA. The V and J ends lost 1 base and 7 bases respectively, with 14 bases between them. The CDR3 length is 16 residues. The CDR3 nucleotides are TGTGCCAGCAGCTTAGTGGCAGGATCACCAAATTCACCCCTCCACTTT. Protein product: CASSLVAGSPNSPLHF.

The chain recombines TRBV11-3 with TRBJ2-3, with 13 bases aligning to TRBD2. The V gene's germline CDR1 is SGHNT and CDR2 YENEEA. The CDR3 is made up of 16 amino acids. The V gene end was trimmed by 5 bases and the J gene end by 4 bases; junction bases not matched to a gene: 6. The CDR3 region is CASSPGLAGPPDTQYF. The CDR3 DNA follows: TGTGCCAGCAGCCCGGGACTAGCGGGACCCCCAGATACGCAGTATTTT.

The rearrangement uses TRBV28 and TRBJ1-6; D gene uncertain. In germline, CDR1 is MDHEN, CDR2 SYDVKM. V was cut by 7 bases and J by 0 bases, with 16 bases left in between. The CDR3 length is 17 residues. The CDR3 DNA reads as TGTGCCAGCACGTCGGGAAAACAGAGCTCCTATAATTCACCCCTCCACTTT. This encodes CASTSGKQSSYNSPLHF. Based on the CDR3 plus reference TRBV28 and TRBJ1-6, the full variable domain is DVKVTQSSRYLVKRTGEKVFLECVQDMDHENMFWYRQDPGLGLRLIYFSYDVKMKEKGDIPEGYSVSREKKERFSLILESASTNQTSMYLCASTSGKQSSYNSPLHFGNGTRLTVT.